These 2 T cell receptor beta chains originate from one sample sequenced in a study of T cell responses to AZD1222 COVID-19 vaccine. Repertoires were generated with immunoSEQ multiplex PCR, while TCRdb's copy carries only in-frame clones and drops some. The sample has approximately 74,000 clones; more than 80% are singletons. The sequences come from peripheral blood, collected on day 0 of AZD1222 vaccination. These receptors all stem from an adult in good health.

The J gene is TRBJ1-5, the V gene TRBV28; D is undetermined. Germline V gene lookup returns CDR1 MDHEN and CDR2 SYDVKM. V lost 1 base to trimming and J lost 4 bases, with 11 bases between them. CDR3 length: 15 residues. As DNA, the CDR3 is TGTGCCAGCAGTTTATTGGCCGGTTCTAATCAGCCCCAGCATTTT. Encoded protein: CASSLLAGSNQPQHF.

This chain uses TRBV7-2 with TRBJ2-2; weak D call: TRBD2 (6 bases). CDR3 length: 18 amino acids. V gave up 2 bases and J gave up 5 bases, with 21 bases separating them. In germline, CDR1 is SGHTA, CDR2 FQGNSA. CDR3 sequence: CASSLRQGGRGRTGELFF. In DNA, the CDR3 is TGTGCCAGCAGCTTAAGACAAGGAGGGAGAGGTCGGACCGGGGAGCTGTTTTTT.